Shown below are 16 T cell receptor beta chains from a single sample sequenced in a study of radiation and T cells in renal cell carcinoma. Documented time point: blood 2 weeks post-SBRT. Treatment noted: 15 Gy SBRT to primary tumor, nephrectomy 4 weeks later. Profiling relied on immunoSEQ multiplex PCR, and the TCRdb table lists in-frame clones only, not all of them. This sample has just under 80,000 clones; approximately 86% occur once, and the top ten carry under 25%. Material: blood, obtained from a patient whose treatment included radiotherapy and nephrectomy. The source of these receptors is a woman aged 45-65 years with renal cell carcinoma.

The CDR3 bases are TGTGCCAGTAGTGGCTATCTAGAGACCCAGTACTTC. It translates to CASSGYLETQYF. The chain recombines TRBV19 with TRBJ2-5; D remains ambiguous. Trimming removed 5 bases at V and 4 bases at J, with 8 bases between. The CDR3 spans 12 residues. Germline loops: CDR1 LNHDA, CDR2 SQIVND (reference sequence).

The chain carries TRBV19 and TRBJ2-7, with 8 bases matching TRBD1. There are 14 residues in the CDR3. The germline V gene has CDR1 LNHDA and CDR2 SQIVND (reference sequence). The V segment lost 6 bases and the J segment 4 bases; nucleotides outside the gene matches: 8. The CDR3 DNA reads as TGTGCCAGTAGAGCCCCCGGGACAGGATACGAGCAGTACTTC. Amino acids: CASRAPGTGYEQYF.

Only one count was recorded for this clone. The CDR3 DNA reads TGCGCCAGCAGCTTGGAGGTCAGACCGCCGTACGAGCAGTACTTC. It yields the protein CASSLEVRPPYEQYF. The chain couples TRBV5-1 to TRBJ2-7; D gene unclear. The CDR3 is made up of 15 amino acids. Germline values: CDR1 SGHRS, CDR2 YFSETQ. V was clipped by 0 bases and J by 4 bases, with 14 bases between them. Supplemented by reference TRBV5-1 and TRBJ2-7, the full variable domain reads KAGVTQTPRYLIKTRGQQVTLSCSPISGHRSVSWYQQTPGQGLQFLFEYFSETQRNKGNFPGRFSGRQFSNSRSEMNVSTLELGDSALYLCASSLEVRPPYEQYFGPGTRLTVT.

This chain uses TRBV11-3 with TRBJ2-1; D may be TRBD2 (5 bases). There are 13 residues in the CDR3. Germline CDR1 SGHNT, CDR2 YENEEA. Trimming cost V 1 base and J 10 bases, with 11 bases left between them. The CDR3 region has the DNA TGTGCCAGCAGCTTAGGGCGGGTGGGCGAGCAGTTCTTC. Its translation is CASSLGRVGEQFF.

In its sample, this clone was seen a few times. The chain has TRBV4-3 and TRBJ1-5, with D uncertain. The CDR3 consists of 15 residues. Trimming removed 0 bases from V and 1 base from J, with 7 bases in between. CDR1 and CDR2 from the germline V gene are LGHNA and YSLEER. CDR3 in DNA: TGCGCCAGCAGCCAAGATCGGCTGAGCAATCAGCCCCAGCATTTT. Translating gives CASSQDRLSNQPQHF.

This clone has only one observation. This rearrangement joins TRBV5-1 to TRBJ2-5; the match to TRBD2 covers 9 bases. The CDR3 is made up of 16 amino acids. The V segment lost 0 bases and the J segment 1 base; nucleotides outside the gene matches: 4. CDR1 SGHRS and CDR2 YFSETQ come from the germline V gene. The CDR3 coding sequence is TGCGCCAGCAGCTTGGACGCGGGAGGGGTCCAAGAGACCCAGTACTTC. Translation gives CASSLDAGGVQETQYF.

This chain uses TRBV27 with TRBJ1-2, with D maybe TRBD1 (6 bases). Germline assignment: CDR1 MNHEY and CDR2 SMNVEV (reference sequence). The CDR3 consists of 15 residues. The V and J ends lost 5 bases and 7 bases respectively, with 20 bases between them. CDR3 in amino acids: CASSPNDRSVGGYTF. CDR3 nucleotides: TGTGCCAGCAGTCCTAACGACAGGTCTGTTGGTGGCTACACCTTC.

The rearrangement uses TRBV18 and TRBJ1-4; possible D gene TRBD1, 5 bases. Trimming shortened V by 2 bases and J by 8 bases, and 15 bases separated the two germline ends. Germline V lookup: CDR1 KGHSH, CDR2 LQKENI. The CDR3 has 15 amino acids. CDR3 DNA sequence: TGTGCCAGCTCACCAGGTCTGCAGGGTGGAGAAAAACTGTTTTTT. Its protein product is CASSPGLQGGEKLFF.

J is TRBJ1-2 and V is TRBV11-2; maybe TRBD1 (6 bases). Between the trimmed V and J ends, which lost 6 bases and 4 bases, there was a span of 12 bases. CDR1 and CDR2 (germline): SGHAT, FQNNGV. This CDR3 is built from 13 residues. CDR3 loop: CASSSTGFYGYTF. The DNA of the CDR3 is TGTGCCAGCAGTTCGACAGGTTTCTATGGCTACACCTTC. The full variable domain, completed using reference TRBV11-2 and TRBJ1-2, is EAGVAQSPRYKIIEKRQSVAFWCNPISGHATLYWYQQILGQGPKLLIQFQNNGVVDDSQLPKDRFSAERLKGVDSTLKIQPAKLEDSAVYLCASSSTGFYGYTFGSGTRLTVV.

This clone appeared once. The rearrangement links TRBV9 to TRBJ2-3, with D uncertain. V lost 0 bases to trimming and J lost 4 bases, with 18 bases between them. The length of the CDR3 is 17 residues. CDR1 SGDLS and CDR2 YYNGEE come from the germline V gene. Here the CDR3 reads CASSVEMASPGADTQYF. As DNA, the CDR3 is TGTGCCAGCAGCGTAGAGATGGCGAGTCCTGGAGCAGATACGCAGTATTTT.

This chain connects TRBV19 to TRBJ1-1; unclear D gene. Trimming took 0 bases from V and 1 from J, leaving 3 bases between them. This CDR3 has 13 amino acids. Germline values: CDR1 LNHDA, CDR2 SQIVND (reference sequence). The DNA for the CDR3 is TGTGCCAGTAGTATAGAGGAGAACACTGAAGCTTTCTTT. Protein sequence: CASSIEENTEAFF.

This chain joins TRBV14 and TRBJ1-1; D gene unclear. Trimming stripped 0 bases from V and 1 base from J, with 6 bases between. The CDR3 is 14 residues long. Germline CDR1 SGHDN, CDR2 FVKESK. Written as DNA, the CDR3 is TGTGCCAGCAGCCAAGATTTCAGGAACACTGAAGCTTTCTTT. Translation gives CASSQDFRNTEAFF.

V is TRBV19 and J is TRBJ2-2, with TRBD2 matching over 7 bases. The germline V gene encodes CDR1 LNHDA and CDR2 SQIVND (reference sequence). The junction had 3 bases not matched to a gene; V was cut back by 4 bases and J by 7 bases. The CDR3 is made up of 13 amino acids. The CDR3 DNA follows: TGTGCCAGTAGTAATGGGGGGGACGGGGAGCTGTTTTTT. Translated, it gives CASSNGGDGELFF.

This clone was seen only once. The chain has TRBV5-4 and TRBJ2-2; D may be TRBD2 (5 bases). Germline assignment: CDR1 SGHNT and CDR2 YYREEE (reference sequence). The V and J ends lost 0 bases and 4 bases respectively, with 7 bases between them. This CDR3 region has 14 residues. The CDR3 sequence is CASSLAGVTGELFF. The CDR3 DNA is TGTGCCAGCAGCTTGGCCGGGGTCACCGGGGAGCTGTTTTTT.

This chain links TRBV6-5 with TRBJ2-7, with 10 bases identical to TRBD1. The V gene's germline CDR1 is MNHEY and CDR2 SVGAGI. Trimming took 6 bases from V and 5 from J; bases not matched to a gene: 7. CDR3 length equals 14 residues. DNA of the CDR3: TGTGCCAGCAGGGAAGACAGGGGGCGCAACGAGCAGTACTTC. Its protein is CASREDRGRNEQYF.

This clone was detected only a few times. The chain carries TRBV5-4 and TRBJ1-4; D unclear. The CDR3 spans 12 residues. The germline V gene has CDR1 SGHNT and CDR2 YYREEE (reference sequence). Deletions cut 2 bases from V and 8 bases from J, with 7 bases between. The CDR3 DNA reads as TGTGCCAGCAGCTTCTTTCAGGAAAAACTGTTTTTT. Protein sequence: CASSFFQEKLFF.